The 10 T cell receptor beta chains in this list originate from one sample, sequenced in a study of T cell changes during pregnancy in multiple sclerosis. Some clones are missing from TCRdb's copy, which holds only in-frame ones; the method was immunoSEQ multiplex PCR. This table holds roughly 84,000 clones, about 94% found once. The specimen comprised peripheral blood, sampled in the third trimester of pregnancy. The source of these receptors is a female donor in good health, enrolled as a control in a pregnancy study.

V is TRBV5-6 and J is TRBJ1-5; D ambiguous. Germline loops: CDR1 SGHDT, CDR2 YYEEEE. CDR3 length: 14 amino acids. The V end was cut by 3 bases, the J end by 3 bases, with 10 bases between. CDR3 sequence reads: CASSSYNYNQPQHF. CDR3 coding DNA: TGTGCCAGCAGCTCCTATAATTACAATCAGCCCCAGCATTTT.

The chain links TRBV29-1 to TRBJ2-7, with TRBD2 matching 9 bases. The trim removed 6 bases at V and 4 bases at J, leaving 7 bases unmatched. This CDR3 is 13 amino acids long. Germline-derived CDR1 and CDR2 are SQVTM and ANQGSEA. For the CDR3, the DNA is TGCAGCGTCCGACTAGCGGAAACATACGAGCAGTACTTC. It encodes CSVRLAETYEQYF.

This clone has just a few counts. The chain recombines TRBV4-1 with TRBJ1-5; 7 bases align to TRBD1. Per germline, CDR1 MGHRA and CDR2 YSYEKL. This CDR3 contains 15 residues. Losses at the gene ends were 3 bases for V and 1 base for J; bases not matched to a gene: 3. The CDR3 DNA follows: TGCGCCAGCAGCCATAGGGACAGCAGCAATCAGCCCCAGCATTTT. This sequence encodes CASSHRDSSNQPQHF.

The J gene is TRBJ2-1, the V gene TRBV6-6, with D possibly being TRBD2 (6 bases). CDR3 length equals 15 residues. V lost 0 bases and J lost 7, with 13 bases in between. In germline, CDR1 is MNHNY, CDR2 SVGAGI (reference sequence). The DNA of the CDR3 is TGTGCCAGCAGTTACTCTCCGGGAAGCGGGAATGAGCAGTTCTTC. This codes for CASSYSPGSGNEQFF.

In the case of this clone: Other DNA sequences within the sample encode an identical CDR3. The gene calls are TRBV28 and TRBJ1-1, with D uncertain. V lost 8 bases and J 3 bases, leaving 4 bases between the germline ends. This CDR3 has 10 amino acids. Germline V gene sequence: CDR1 MDHEN, CDR2 SYDVKM. Here the CDR3 reads CASGHTEAFF. The CDR3 bases are TGTGCCAGCGGGCACACTGAAGCTTTCTTT.

The rearrangement links TRBV5-1 to TRBJ2-3; 11 positions match TRBD2. There are 17 residues in the CDR3. Per germline, CDR1 SGHRS and CDR2 YFSETQ. Trimming removed 3 bases from V and 2 bases from J; junction bases left unmatched: 8. The CDR3 here is CASSSLAGGRSTDTQYF. The CDR3 DNA is TGCGCCAGCAGCTCTCTAGCGGGAGGACGCTCCACAGATACGCAGTATTTT.

The J gene is TRBJ1-1, the V gene TRBV27; maybe TRBD1 (5 bases). This CDR3 spans 13 amino acids. Germline V gene lookup returns CDR1 MNHEY and CDR2 SMNVEV (reference sequence). Trimming left V 5 bases short and J 7 bases short, with 14 bases between. This CDR3 is CASSTRGGLEAFF. Here the CDR3 DNA reads TGTGCCAGCAGTACGCGGGGCGGACTTGAAGCTTTCTTT.

The rearrangement joins TRBV2 to TRBJ1-3, with 7 bases fitting TRBD1. The germline V gene encodes CDR1 SNHLY and CDR2 FYNNEI. The CDR3 has 12 amino acids. Trimming at V came to 8 bases and at J to 4 bases, leaving 2 bases not matched to a gene. The CDR3 coding sequence is TGTGCCAGCCGGGACAGCGGAAACACCATATATTTT. Translated: CASRDSGNTIYF.

Regarding this clone: Different DNA sequences within this sample yield the same CDR3. The chain recombines TRBV5-6 with TRBJ2-7; TRBD1 agrees at 11 bases. Germline assignment: CDR1 SGHDT and CDR2 YYEEEE. The CDR3 covers 14 residues. J was trimmed by 6 bases and V by 0 bases; bases with no gene match: 2. CDR3 coding DNA: TGTGCCAGCAGCTTGGGGACAGGGGGCTCCGAGCAGTACTTC. Protein product: CASSLGTGGSEQYF.

The chain links TRBV5-8 to TRBJ1-1; D unclear. The CDR3 contains 14 residues. CDR1 is SGHTS and CDR2 is YDEGEE in the germline V gene. Trimming shortened V by 2 bases and J by 0 bases, and 8 bases separated the two germline ends. The CDR3 DNA sequence: TGTGCCAGCAGCTTAGACGGGGTGAACACTGAAGCTTTCTTT. Translating gives CASSLDGVNTEAFF.